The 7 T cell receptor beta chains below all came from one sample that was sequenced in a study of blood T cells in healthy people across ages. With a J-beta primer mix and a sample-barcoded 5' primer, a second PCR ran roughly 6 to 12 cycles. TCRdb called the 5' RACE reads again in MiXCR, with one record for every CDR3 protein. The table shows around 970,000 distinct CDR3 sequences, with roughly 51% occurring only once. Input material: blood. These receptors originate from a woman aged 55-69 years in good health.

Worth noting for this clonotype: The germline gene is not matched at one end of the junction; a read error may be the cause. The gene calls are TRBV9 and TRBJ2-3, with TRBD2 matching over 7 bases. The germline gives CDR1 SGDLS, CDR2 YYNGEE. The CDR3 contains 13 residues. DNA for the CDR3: TGTGTCAGCAGCCCAGCAGCGGGGGATACGCAGTATTTT. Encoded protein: CVSSPAAGDTQYF.

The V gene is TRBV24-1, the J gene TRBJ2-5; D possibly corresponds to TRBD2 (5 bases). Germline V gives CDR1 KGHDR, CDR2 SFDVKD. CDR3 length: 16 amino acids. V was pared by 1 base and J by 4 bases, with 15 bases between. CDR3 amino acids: CATSDFPGTSGETQYF. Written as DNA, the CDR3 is TGTGCCACCAGTGATTTTCCGGGAACTAGTGGAGAGACCCAGTACTTC.

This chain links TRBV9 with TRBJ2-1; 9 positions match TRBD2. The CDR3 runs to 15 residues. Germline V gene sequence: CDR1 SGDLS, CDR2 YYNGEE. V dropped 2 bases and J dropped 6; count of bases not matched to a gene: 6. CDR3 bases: TGTGCCAGCAGCGTCAGTGGGACTAGCTCCAATGAGCAGTTCTTC. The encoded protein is CASSVSGTSSNEQFF.

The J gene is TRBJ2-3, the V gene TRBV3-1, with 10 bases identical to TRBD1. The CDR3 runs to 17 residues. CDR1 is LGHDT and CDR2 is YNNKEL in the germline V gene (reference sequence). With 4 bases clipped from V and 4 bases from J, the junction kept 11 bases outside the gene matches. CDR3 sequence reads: CASSPRPGQGSPDTQYF. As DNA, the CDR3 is TGTGCCAGCAGCCCCCGCCCGGGACAGGGGTCCCCAGATACGCAGTATTTT.

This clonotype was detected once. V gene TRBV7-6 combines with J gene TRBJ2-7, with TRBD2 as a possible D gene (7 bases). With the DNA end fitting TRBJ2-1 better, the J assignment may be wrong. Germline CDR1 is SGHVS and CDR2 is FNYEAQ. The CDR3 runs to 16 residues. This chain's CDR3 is CASSDRRGTNMNEQFF. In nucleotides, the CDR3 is TGTGCCAGCAGCGACCGGCGGGGGACAAATATGAATGAGCAGTTCTTC.

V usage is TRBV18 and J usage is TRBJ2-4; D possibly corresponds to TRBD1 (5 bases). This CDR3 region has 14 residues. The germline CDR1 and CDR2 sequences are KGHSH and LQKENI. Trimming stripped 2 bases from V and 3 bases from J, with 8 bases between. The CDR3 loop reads CASSPDRVKNIQYF. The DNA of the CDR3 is TGTGCCAGCTCACCAGACAGAGTCAAAAACATTCAGTACTTC.

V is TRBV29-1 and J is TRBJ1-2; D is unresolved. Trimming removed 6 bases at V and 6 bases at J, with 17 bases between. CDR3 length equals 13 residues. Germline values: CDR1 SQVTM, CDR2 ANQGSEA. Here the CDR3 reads CSVGGHGPDGYTF. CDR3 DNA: TGCAGCGTCGGTGGGCATGGGCCAGATGGCTACACCTTC.